These T cell receptor beta chains were read from a single sample in a study of T cell repertoires in cytomegalovirus infection. TCRdb reprocessed the reads via MiXCR and lists one record per CDR3 protein. The data show approximately 730,000 distinct CDR3 sequences, around a third seen once. The antigens for these receptors are not known. Specimen: cultured PBMCs, collected from culture after CMV antigen stimulation. The receptors shown here come from a human donor in good health (CMV status not recorded). Some clones in this sample may be carry-over from other donors' samples. The CDR3 runs from the conserved cysteine through the conserved F or W. The order of the fields is D gene, V gene, J gene, clone size, CDR3 protein, CDR3 DNA. A D gene is named only where the DNA matches it firmly. Not all rows give a size; the values are once, few, many and, for expanded clones, a class.

d_call: TRBD1
v_call: TRBV11-2
j_call: TRBJ2-4
clone_size: -
cdr3_aa: CASSLRGQGLWTGKNIQYF
cdr3_nt: TGTGCCAGCAGCTTACGAGGACAGGGACTTTGGACAGGCAAAAACATTCAGTACTTC

d_call: -
v_call: TRBV20-1
j_call: TRBJ2-5
clone_size: few
cdr3_aa: CSARAGRPQETQYF
cdr3_nt: TGCAGTGCGCGAGCGGGCCGGCCCCAAGAGACCCAGTACTTC

d_call: -
v_call: TRBV7-2
j_call: TRBJ1-1
clone_size: -
cdr3_aa: CASSFREIGNTEAFF
cdr3_nt: TGTGCCAGCAGCTTTCGGGAGATTGGAAACACTGAAGCTTTCTTT

d_call: -
v_call: TRBV4-1
j_call: TRBJ1-6
clone_size: -
cdr3_aa: CASSQVFPGPNNSPLHF
cdr3_nt: TGCGCCAGCAGCCAAGTTTTCCCCGGTCCGAATAATTCACCCCTCCACTTT

d_call: -
v_call: TRBV19
j_call: TRBJ1-5
clone_size: -
cdr3_aa: CASSVGLGQPQHF
cdr3_nt: TGTGCCAGTAGTGTGGGGTTAGGGCAGCCCCAGCATTTT

d_call: TRBD1
v_call: TRBV7-3
j_call: TRBJ2-5
clone_size: -
cdr3_aa: CASSRPGQGAPGETQYF
cdr3_nt: TGTGCCAGCAGCCGACCGGGACAGGGGGCCCCTGGAGAGACCCAGTACTTC

d_call: TRBD1
v_call: TRBV23-1
j_call: TRBJ1-1
clone_size: once
cdr3_aa: CASTRQGEKTEAFF
cdr3_nt: TGCGCCAGCACCCGACAGGGGGAAAAGACTGAAGCTTTCTTT

d_call: TRBD1
v_call: TRBV7-2
j_call: TRBJ1-2
clone_size: many
cdr3_aa: CASSLGTGNHYGYTF
cdr3_nt: TGTGCCAGCAGCTTAGGGACAGGGAATCACTATGGCTACACCTTC

d_call: -
v_call: TRBV7-2
j_call: TRBJ2-1
clone_size: few
cdr3_aa: CASSLSLGGEQEFF
cdr3_nt: TGTGCCAGCAGCTTATCGCTGGGAGGAGAGCAGGAGTTCTTC

d_call: -
v_call: TRBV2
j_call: TRBJ1-6
clone_size: -
cdr3_aa: CASRISATVGAPLHF
cdr3_nt: TGTGCCAGCCGAATCAGTGCCACCGTAGGGGCACCCCTCCACTTT

d_call: -
v_call: TRBV6-2/TRBV6-3
j_call: TRBJ1-1
clone_size: -
cdr3_aa: CASSYLPQGSGTEAFF
cdr3_nt: TGTGCCAGCAGTTACCTTCCCCAGGGCTCGGGCACTGAAGCTTTCTTT

d_call: -
v_call: TRBV19
j_call: TRBJ1-5
clone_size: -
cdr3_aa: CASSIIPYYSNQPQHF
cdr3_nt: TGTGCCAGTAGTATAATCCCTTATTATAGCAATCAGCCCCAGCATTTT

d_call: -
v_call: TRBV4-1
j_call: TRBJ1-4
clone_size: -
cdr3_aa: CASSRRANEKLFF
cdr3_nt: TGCGCCAGCAGCCGCAGGGCTAATGAAAAACTGTTTTTT